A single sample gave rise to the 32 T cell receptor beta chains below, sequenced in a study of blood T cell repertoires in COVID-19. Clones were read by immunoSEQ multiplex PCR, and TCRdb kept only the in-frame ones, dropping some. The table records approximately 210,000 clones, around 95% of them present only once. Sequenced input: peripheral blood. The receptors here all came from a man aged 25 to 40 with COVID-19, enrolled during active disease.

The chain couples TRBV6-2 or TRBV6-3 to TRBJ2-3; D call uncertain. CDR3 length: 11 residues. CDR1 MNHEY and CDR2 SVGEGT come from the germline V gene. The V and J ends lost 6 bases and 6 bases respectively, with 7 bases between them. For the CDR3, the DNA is TGTGCCAGCAGCCCCATGGATACGCAGTATTTT. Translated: CASSPMDTQYF.

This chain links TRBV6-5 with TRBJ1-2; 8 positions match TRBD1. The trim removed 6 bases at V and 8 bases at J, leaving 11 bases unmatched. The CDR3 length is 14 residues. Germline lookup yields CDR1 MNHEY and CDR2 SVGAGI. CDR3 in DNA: TGTGCCAGCAGATTGCAGGGGGCGCCGGGCGGCTACACCTTC. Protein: CASRLQGAPGGYTF.

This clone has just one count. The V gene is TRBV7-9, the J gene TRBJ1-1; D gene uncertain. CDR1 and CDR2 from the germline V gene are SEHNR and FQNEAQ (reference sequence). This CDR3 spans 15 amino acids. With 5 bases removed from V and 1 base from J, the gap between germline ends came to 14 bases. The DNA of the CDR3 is TGTGCCAGCAGCCCCCCTCCGCAGCGGAACACTGAAGCTTTCTTT. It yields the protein CASSPPPQRNTEAFF. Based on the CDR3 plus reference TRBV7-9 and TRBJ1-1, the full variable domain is DTGVSQNPRHKITKRGQNVTFRCDPISEHNRLYWYRQTLGQGPEFLTYFQNEAQLEKSRLLSDRFSAERPKGSFSTLEIQRTEQGDSAMYLCASSPPPQRNTEAFFGQGTRLTVV.

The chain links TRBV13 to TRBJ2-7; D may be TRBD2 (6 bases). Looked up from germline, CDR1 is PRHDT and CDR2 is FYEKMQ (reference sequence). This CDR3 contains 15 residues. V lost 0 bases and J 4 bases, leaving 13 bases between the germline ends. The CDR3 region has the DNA TGTGCCAGCAGCTTAGGGACGGGGGTTGGGTACGAGCAGTACTTC. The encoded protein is CASSLGTGVGYEQYF.

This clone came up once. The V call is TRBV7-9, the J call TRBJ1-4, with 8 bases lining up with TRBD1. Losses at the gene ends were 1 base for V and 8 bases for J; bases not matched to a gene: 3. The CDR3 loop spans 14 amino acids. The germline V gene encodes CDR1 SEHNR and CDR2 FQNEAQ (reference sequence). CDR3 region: CASSLGQGAEKLFF. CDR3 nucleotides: TGTGCCAGCAGCTTAGGCCAGGGGGCGGAAAAACTGTTTTTT.

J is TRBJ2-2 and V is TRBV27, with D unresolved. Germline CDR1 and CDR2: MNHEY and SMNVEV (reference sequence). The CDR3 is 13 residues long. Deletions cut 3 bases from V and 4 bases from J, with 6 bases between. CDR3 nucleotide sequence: TGTGCCAGCAGTTTGAGTGTCACCGGGGAGCTGTTTTTT. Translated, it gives CASSLSVTGELFF.

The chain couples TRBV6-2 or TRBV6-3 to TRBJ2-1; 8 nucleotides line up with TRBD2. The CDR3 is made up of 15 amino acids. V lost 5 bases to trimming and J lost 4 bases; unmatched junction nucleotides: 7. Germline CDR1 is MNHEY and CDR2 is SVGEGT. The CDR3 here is CASSQTSGRYNEQFF. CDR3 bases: TGTGCCAGCAGTCAAACTAGCGGACGATACAATGAGCAGTTCTTC.

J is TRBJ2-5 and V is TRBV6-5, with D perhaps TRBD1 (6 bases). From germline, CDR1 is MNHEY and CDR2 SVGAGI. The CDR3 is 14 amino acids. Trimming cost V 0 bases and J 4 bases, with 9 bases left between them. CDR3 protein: CASSYSTGGETQYF. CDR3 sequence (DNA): TGTGCCAGCAGTTACTCGACAGGTGGAGAGACCCAGTACTTC.

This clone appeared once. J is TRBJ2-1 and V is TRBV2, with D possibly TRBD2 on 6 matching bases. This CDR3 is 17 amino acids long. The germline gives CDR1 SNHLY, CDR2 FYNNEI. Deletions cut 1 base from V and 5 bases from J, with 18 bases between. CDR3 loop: CASSEGYLGGADNEQFF. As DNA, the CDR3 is TGTGCCAGCAGTGAAGGATATTTAGGAGGGGCGGACAATGAGCAGTTCTTC.

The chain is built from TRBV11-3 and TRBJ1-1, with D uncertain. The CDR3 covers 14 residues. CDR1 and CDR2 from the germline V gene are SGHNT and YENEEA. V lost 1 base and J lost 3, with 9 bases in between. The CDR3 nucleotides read TGTGCCAGCAGCTTAGGGGTTCGGGACACTGAAGCTTTCTTT. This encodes CASSLGVRDTEAFF.

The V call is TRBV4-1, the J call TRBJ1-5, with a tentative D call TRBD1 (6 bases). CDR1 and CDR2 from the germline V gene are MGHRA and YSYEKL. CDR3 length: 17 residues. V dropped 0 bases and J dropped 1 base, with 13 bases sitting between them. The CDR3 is CASSQEGTGRSNQPQHF. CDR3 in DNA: TGCGCCAGCAGCCAAGAAGGCACAGGGAGAAGCAATCAGCCCCAGCATTTT.

The CDR3 spells CASSQSLGYTF. The DNA of the CDR3 is TGCGCCAGCAGCCAATCTCTTGGCTACACCTTC. V gene TRBV4-1 combines with J gene TRBJ1-2; D remains unclear. Trimming left V 2 bases short and J 7 bases short, with 5 bases between. Germline V lookup: CDR1 MGHRA, CDR2 YSYEKL. The CDR3 contains 11 residues.

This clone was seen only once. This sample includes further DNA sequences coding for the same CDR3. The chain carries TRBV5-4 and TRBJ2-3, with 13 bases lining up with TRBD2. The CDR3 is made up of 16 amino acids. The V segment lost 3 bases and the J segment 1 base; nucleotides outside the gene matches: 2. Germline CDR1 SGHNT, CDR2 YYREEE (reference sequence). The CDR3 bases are TGTGCCAGCAGCTGGGGGACTAGCGGGGGCACAGATACGCAGTATTTT. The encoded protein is CASSWGTSGGTDTQYF.

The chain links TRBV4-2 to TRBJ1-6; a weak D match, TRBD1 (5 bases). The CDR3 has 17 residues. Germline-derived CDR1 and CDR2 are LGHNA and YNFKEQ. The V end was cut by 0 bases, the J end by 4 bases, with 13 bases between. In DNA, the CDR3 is TGTGCCAGCAGCCAAGAGAGACAGCAACCATATAATTCACCCCTCCACTTT. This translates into CASSQERQQPYNSPLHF.

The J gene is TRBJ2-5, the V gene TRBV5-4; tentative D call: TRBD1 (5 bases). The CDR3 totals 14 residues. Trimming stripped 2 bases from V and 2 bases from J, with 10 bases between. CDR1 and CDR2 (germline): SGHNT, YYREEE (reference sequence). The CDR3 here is CASSLPSGQETQYF. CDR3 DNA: TGTGCCAGCAGCTTACCATCAGGGCAAGAGACCCAGTACTTC.

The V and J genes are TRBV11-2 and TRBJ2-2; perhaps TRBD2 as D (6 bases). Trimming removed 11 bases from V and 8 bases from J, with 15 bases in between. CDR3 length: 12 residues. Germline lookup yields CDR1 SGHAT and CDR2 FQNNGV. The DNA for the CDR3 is TGTGCCGGAATGAGCGGGCAAGGGGAGCTGTTTTTT. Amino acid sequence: CAGMSGQGELFF.

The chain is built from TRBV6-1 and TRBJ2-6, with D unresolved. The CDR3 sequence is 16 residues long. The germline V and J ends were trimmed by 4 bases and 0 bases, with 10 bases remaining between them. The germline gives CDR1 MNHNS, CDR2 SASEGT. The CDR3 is CASSGPLSSGANVLTF. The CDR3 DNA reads TGTGCCAGCAGTGGTCCTCTGAGCTCTGGGGCCAACGTCCTGACTTTC.

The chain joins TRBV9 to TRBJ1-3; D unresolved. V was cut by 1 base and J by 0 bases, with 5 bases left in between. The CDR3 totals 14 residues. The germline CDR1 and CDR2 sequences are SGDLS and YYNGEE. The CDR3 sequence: CASSVTVSGNTIYF. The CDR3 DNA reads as TGTGCCAGCAGCGTAACAGTCTCTGGAAACACCATATATTTT.

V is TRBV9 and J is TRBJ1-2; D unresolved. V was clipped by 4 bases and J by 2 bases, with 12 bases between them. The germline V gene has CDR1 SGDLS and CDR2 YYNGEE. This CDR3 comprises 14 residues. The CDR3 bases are TGTGCCAGCAGCCCCCCGGAGGGAAACTATGGCTACACCTTC. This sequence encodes CASSPPEGNYGYTF. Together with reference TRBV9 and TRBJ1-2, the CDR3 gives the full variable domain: DSGVTQTPKHLITATGQRVTLRCSPRSGDLSVYWYQQSLDQGLQFLIQYYNGEERAKGNILERFSAQQFPDLHSELNLSSLELGDSALYFCASSPPEGNYGYTFGSGTRLTVV.

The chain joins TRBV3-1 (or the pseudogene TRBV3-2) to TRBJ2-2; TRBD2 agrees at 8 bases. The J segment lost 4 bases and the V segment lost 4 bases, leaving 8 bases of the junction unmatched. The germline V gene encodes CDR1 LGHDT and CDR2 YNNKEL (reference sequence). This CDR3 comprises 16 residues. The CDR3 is CASSPRGGVGTGELFF. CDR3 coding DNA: TGTGCCAGCAGCCCTCGGGGGGGGGTTGGCACCGGGGAGCTGTTTTTT.

As DNA, the CDR3 is TGTGCCAGCAGCGCGACTAGCGGGGTTGGCAAAAACATTCAGTACTTC. As protein: CASSATSGVGKNIQYF. V and J are TRBV9 and TRBJ2-4, with 11 nucleotides matching TRBD2. The CDR3 loop spans 16 amino acids. V lost 3 bases, J lost 3 bases, and 5 bases stayed unmatched. The germline CDR1 and CDR2 sequences are SGDLS and YYNGEE.

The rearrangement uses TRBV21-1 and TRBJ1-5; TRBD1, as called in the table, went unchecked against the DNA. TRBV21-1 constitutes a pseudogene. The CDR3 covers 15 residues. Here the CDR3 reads CASSFRDRGNQPQHF. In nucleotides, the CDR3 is TGTGCCAGCAGCTTCCGGGACAGGGGCAATCAGCCCCAGCATTTT.

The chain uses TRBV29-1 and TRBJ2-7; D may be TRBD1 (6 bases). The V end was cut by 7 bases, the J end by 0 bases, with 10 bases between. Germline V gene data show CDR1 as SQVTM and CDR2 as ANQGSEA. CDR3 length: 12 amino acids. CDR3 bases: TGCAGCGCAGAGGACAGCTCCTACGAGCAGTACTTC. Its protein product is CSAEDSSYEQYF.

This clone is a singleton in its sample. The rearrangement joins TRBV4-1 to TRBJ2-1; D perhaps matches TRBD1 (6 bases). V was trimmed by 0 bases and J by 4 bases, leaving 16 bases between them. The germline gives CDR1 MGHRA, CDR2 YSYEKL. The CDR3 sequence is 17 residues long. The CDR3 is CASSQDWQGYGYNEQFF. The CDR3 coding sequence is TGCGCCAGCAGCCAAGACTGGCAGGGGTATGGGTACAATGAGCAGTTCTTC.

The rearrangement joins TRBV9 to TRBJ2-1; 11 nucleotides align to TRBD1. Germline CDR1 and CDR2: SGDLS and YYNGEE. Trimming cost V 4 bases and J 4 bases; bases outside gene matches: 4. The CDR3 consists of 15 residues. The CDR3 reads CASSLGQGVYNEQFF. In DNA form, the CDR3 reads TGTGCCAGCAGCCTGGGACAGGGGGTTTACAATGAGCAGTTCTTC.

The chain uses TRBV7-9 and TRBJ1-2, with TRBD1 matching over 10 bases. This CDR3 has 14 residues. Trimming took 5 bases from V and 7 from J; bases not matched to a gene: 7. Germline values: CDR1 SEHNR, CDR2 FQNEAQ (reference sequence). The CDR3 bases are TGTGCCAGCAGCATAGAGGGGACAGGGGCTGGCTACACCTTC. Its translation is CASSIEGTGAGYTF.

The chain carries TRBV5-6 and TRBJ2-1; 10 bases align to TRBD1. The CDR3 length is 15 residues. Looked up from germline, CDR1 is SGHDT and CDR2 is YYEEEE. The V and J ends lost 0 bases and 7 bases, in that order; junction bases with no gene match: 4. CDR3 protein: CASSLAGTGDNEQFF. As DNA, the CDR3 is TGTGCCAGCAGCTTGGCCGGGACAGGGGATAATGAGCAGTTCTTC.

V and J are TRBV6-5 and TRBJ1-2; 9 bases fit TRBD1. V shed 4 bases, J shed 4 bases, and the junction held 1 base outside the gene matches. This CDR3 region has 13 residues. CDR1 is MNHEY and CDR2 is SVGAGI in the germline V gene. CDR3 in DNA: TGTGCCAGCAGTTTGGACAGGGGCTATGGCTACACCTTC. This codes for CASSLDRGYGYTF.

This CDR3 reads CASSYRTGGFGSPLHF. The CDR3 nucleotides are TGTGCCAGCAGCTACCGGACAGGGGGCTTTGGTTCACCCCTCCACTTT. The chain has TRBV5-6 and TRBJ1-6, with 11 bases matching TRBD1. This CDR3 has 16 residues. The germline gives CDR1 SGHDT, CDR2 YYEEEE. V lost 3 bases, J lost 9 bases, and 8 bases stayed unmatched.

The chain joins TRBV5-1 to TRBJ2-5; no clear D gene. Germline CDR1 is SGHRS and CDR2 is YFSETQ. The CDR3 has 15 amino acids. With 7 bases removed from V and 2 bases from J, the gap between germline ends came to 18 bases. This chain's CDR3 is CASLVGSGNQETQYF. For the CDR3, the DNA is TGCGCCAGCCTCGTAGGTTCGGGTAATCAAGAGACCCAGTACTTC.

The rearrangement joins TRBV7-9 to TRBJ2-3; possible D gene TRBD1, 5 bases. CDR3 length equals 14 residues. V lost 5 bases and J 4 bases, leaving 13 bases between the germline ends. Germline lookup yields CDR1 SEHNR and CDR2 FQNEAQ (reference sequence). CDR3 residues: CASSPPWGADTQYF. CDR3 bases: TGTGCCAGCAGCCCCCCGTGGGGCGCAGATACGCAGTATTTT.

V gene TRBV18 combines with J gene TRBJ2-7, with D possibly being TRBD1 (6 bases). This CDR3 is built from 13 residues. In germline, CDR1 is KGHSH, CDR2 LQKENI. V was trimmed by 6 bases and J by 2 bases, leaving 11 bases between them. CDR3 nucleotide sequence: TGTGCCAGCTCCGAACAGGGAACCTACGAGCAGTACTTC. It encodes CASSEQGTYEQYF.